These T cell receptor beta chains were read from a single sample in a study of blood T cell repertoires in COVID-19. Sequencing was performed with immunoSEQ multiplex PCR; in TCRdb, only in-frame clones are kept and a portion is missing. The sample has roughly 70,000 clones; 70% to 90% are singletons. Material for sequencing was peripheral blood. The receptors were sampled from an elderly woman with acute or convalescent COVID-19. Both conserved end residues are part of each CDR3. A D gene is named only where the DNA matches it firmly. Rows may omit the clone size; those that give it use once, few, many or a size class.

>TRBV5-1|few|TRBJ1-1|NA
CASSLEVAGTEAFF
TGCGCCAGCAGCTTGGAGGTGGCGGGAACTGAAGCTTTCTTT
>TRBV2|NA|TRBJ2-2|TRBD2
CASTRGGDGELFF
TGTGCCAGCACCCGGGGGGGAGACGGGGAGCTGTTTTTT
>TRBV19|few|TRBJ2-7|TRBD1
CASRPTGGLDEQYF
TGTGCCAGTAGGCCGACAGGGGGCTTAGACGAGCAGTACTTC
>TRBV4-2|NA|TRBJ2-5|TRBD2
CASSQVGAGTYQETQYF
TGTGCCAGCAGCCAAGTGGGAGCGGGGACCTACCAAGAGACCCAGTACTTC
>TRBV19|NA|TRBJ1-5|TRBD1
CASTRTGDSNQPQHF
TGTGCCAGTACCAGGACAGGGGATAGCAATCAGCCCCAGCATTTT
>TRBV7-2|NA|TRBJ2-1|NA
CASSVGGPYNEQFF
TGTGCCAGCAGCGTGGGGGGGCCATACAATGAGCAGTTCTTC
>TRBV3-1/TRBV3-2|NA|TRBJ1-2|NA
CASSQGAWRALYGYTF
TGTGCCAGCAGCCAAGGAGCCTGGCGGGCTCTCTATGGCTACACCTTC
>TRBV5-4|NA|TRBJ2-1|TRBD2
CASSLPGVGGASYNEQFF
TGTGCCAGCAGCCTCCCGGGGGTCGGGGGGGCATCCTACAATGAGCAGTTCTTC
>TRBV6-5|NA|TRBJ1-6|NA
CASMRSMNSPLHF
TGTGCCAGCATGCGGTCAATGAATTCACCCCTCCACTTT
>TRBV19|NA|TRBJ2-2|TRBD1
CASNRGQGLNTGELFF
TGTGCCAGCAATCGGGGACAGGGTCTGAACACCGGGGAGCTGTTTTTT
>TRBV12-3/TRBV12-4|NA|TRBJ1-2|NA
CASSLVPAYGYTF
TGTGCCAGCAGTTTAGTCCCTGCGTATGGCTACACCTTC
>TRBV3-1/TRBV3-2|once|TRBJ1-2|NA
CASSHAQRGGRGGYTF
TGTGCCAGCAGCCATGCTCAGAGGGGGGGGCGAGGTGGCTACACCTTC
>TRBV5-6|NA|TRBJ2-3|TRBD2
CASSHRLAGGPSTDTQYF
TGTGCCAGCAGCCACAGACTAGCGGGGGGGCCTTCCACAGATACGCAGTATTTT
>TRBV7-3|NA|TRBJ2-7|TRBD1
CASSADRGPYEQYF
TGTGCCAGCAGCGCGGACAGGGGACCCTACGAGCAGTACTTC
>TRBV15|NA|TRBJ2-1|TRBD1
CATRRQGDNEQFF
TGTGCCACCCGACGACAGGGTGACAATGAGCAGTTCTTC
>TRBV27|NA|TRBJ2-5|TRBD1
CASSLGRGQGWEETQYF
TGTGCCAGCAGTTTGGGCCGGGGACAGGGATGGGAAGAGACCCAGTACTTC
>TRBV10-2|NA|TRBJ1-2|NA
CASQAAGTGGYTF
TGCGCCAGCCAGGCCGCGGGGACTGGTGGCTACACCTTC